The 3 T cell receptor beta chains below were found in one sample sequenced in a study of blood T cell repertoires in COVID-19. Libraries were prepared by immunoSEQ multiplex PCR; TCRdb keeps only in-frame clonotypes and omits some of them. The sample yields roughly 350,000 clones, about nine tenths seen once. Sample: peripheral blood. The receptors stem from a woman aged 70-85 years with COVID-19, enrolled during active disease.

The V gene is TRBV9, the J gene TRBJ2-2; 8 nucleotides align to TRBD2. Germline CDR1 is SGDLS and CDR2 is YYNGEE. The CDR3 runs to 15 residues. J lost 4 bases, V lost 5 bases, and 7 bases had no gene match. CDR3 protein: CASSFSGTSTGELFF. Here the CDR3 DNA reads TGTGCCAGCAGTTTCTCCGGGACTAGCACCGGGGAGCTGTTTTTT.

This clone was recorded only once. Written as DNA, the CDR3 is TGTGCCAGCAGTTTAACCGGGACAGCATCCTACGAGCAGTACTTC. It is translated as CASSLTGTASYEQYF. V and J are TRBV28 and TRBJ2-7; the match to TRBD1 covers 7 bases. Per the germline V gene, CDR1 is MDHEN and CDR2 is SYDVKM. The CDR3 runs 15 residues. J was trimmed by 1 base and V by 2 bases; bases with no gene match: 5.

The CDR3 bases are TGTGCCAGCACCGGGACAGGGGCAACTAATGAAAAACTGTTTTTT. Residues: CASTGTGATNEKLFF. This sequence joins TRBV27 and TRBJ1-4; TRBD1 matches 10 bases. This CDR3 has 15 amino acids. The junction had 2 bases not matched to a gene; V was cut back by 7 bases and J by 0 bases. Germline CDR1 MNHEY, CDR2 SMNVEV (reference sequence).